Below, 30 T cell receptor beta chains from the same sample are listed, as sequenced in a study of shared clonotypes between healthy human individuals. Profiling relied on immunoSEQ multiplex PCR, and the TCRdb table lists in-frame clones only, not all of them. Among about 1.5 million clones listed, 95% to 99% were seen once. The sequencing input was naive CD4+ T cells sorted from blood. Specified subset: CD45RA+ positively selected. These receptors were taken from a young man in good health.

This clone is a singleton in its sample. The gene calls are TRBV5-6 and TRBJ1-2; no reliable D call. This CDR3 has 14 amino acids. Germline loops: CDR1 SGHDT, CDR2 YYEEEE. V was cut by 3 bases and J by 1 base, with 10 bases left in between. CDR3 in DNA: TGTGCCAGCAGCTCCCTTGGCAGTAACTATGGCTACACCTTC. Protein sequence: CASSSLGSNYGYTF.

V usage is TRBV10-3 and J usage is TRBJ1-1; D call uncertain. Trimming left V 0 bases short and J 8 bases short, with 7 bases between. CDR3 length: 12 amino acids. The V gene's germline CDR1 is ENHRY and CDR2 SYGVKD. The CDR3 loop is CAISESGMEAFF. Written as DNA, the CDR3 is TGTGCCATCAGTGAGTCCGGGATGGAAGCTTTCTTT.

The CDR3 loop reads CSADLGETQYF. The CDR3 nucleotides are TGCAGTGCAGACCTGGGGGAGACCCAGTACTTC. The genes are TRBV20-1 and TRBJ2-5; D call uncertain. The CDR3 length is 11 residues. The V gene lost 6 bases and the J gene lost 5 bases, with 10 bases spanning the gap. From germline, CDR1 is DFQATT and CDR2 SNEGSKA (reference sequence).

This chain links TRBV5-1 with TRBJ2-3; 10 bases match TRBD1. The CDR3 has 16 residues. The J segment lost 1 base and the V segment lost 1 base, leaving 3 bases of the junction unmatched. Germline-derived CDR1 and CDR2 are SGHRS and YFSETQ. Here the CDR3 reads CASSLIGTGGTDTQYF. Here the CDR3 DNA reads TGCGCCAGCAGCTTGATCGGGACAGGGGGCACAGATACGCAGTATTTT.

This chain connects TRBV19 to TRBJ2-7; 10 bases line up with TRBD2. This CDR3 comprises 15 residues. The trim removed 6 bases at V and 6 bases at J, leaving 11 bases unmatched. Germline CDR1 reads LNHDA; CDR2 reads SQIVND (reference sequence). The DNA for the CDR3 is TGTGCCAGTAGCAGAAGAGCGGGAGGGCCCTCCGAGCAGTACTTC. It translates to CASSRRAGGPSEQYF. The whole variable domain, filled in from reference TRBV19 and TRBJ2-7, reads DGGITQSPKYLFRKEGQNVTLSCEQNLNHDAMYWYRQDPGQGLRLIYYSQIVNDFQKGDIAEGYSVSREKKESFPLTVTSAQKNPTAFYLCASSRRAGGPSEQYFGPGTRLTVT.

J is TRBJ2-7 and V is TRBV7-8; no firm D call. CDR1 is SGHVS, CDR2 FQNEAQ, per germline. V was pared by 0 bases and J by 6 bases, with 9 bases between. The CDR3 covers 13 residues. The CDR3: CASSLAEPGEQYF. The CDR3 DNA sequence: TGTGCCAGCAGCTTAGCAGAACCGGGCGAGCAGTACTTC.

This chain links TRBV7-2 with TRBJ2-2, with TRBD2 matching over 7 bases. The V and J ends lost 1 base and 5 bases, in that order; junction bases with no gene match: 4. The CDR3 consists of 15 residues. From germline, CDR1 is SGHTA and CDR2 FQGNSA. The CDR3 is CASSLDTGRTGELFF. The CDR3 DNA is TGTGCCAGCAGCTTAGACACCGGGAGGACCGGGGAGCTGTTTTTT.

V usage is TRBV5-8 and J usage is TRBJ2-6; D gene uncertain. CDR3 size: 17 residues. Trimming left V 0 bases short and J 0 bases short, with 10 bases between. Germline V gene sequence: CDR1 SGHTS, CDR2 YDEGEE. CDR3 sequence reads: CASSLVGRNSGANVLTF. In nucleotides, the CDR3 is TGTGCCAGCAGCTTGGTCGGACGTAACTCTGGGGCCAACGTCCTGACTTTC.

V usage is TRBV19 and J usage is TRBJ2-1; D might be TRBD2 (6 bases). Germline assignment: CDR1 LNHDA and CDR2 SQIVND (reference sequence). The CDR3 is 21 residues long. V lost 4 bases and J 0 bases, leaving 28 bases between the germline ends. CDR3 sequence reads: CASSTTPLGGGLTSSYNEQFF. As DNA, the CDR3 is TGTGCCAGTAGTACCACCCCCTTAGGCGGAGGGCTGACGAGCTCCTACAATGAGCAGTTCTTC.

As for this clone: This sample also contains other DNA sequences that code for the same CDR3. The rearrangement links TRBV5-1 to TRBJ2-2, with 7 bases identical to TRBD1. The trim removed 4 bases at V and 4 bases at J, leaving 1 base unmatched. The CDR3 has 13 amino acids. Germline CDR1 is SGHRS and CDR2 is YFSETQ. This CDR3 is CASSPGGTGELFF. CDR3 in DNA: TGCGCCAGCAGCCCAGGGGGCACCGGGGAGCTGTTTTTT.

This rearrangement joins TRBV28 to TRBJ2-7; D remains unclear. CDR1 and CDR2 from the germline V gene are MDHEN and SYDVKM. The germline V and J ends were trimmed by 5 bases and 8 bases, with 16 bases remaining between them. There are 13 residues in the CDR3. CDR3 in amino acids: CASSGIAVLKQYF. CDR3 nucleotide sequence: TGTGCCAGCAGTGGGATCGCGGTTCTTAAGCAGTACTTC.

The chain uses TRBV6-1 and TRBJ2-7; possibly TRBD2 for D (6 bases). The CDR3 totals 13 residues. Germline-derived CDR1 and CDR2 are MNHNS and SASEGT. V shed 4 bases and J shed 3 bases, with 10 bases lying between them. DNA for the CDR3: TGTGCCAGCAGTGGGACGGGAGTCTACGAGCAGTACTTC. This encodes CASSGTGVYEQYF.

This clone was seen once. The chain recombines TRBV10-2 with TRBJ2-2; D could derive from TRBD1 or TRBD2 (5 bases each). Trimming stripped 6 bases from V and 6 bases from J, with 11 bases between. Germline V gives CDR1 WSHSY, CDR2 SAAADI. There are 13 residues in the CDR3. The CDR3 region is CASSGTSPGELFF. Here the CDR3 DNA reads TGCGCCAGCAGCGGGACCAGTCCCGGGGAGCTGTTTTTT.

The chain couples TRBV19 to TRBJ2-3; 11 nucleotides match TRBD2. This CDR3 spans 17 amino acids. Trimming at V came to 1 base and at J to 5 bases, leaving 8 bases not matched to a gene. CDR1 and CDR2 from the germline V gene are LNHDA and SQIVND (reference sequence). CDR3 amino acids: CASSIGLAGGIGDTQYF. CDR3 DNA: TGTGCCAGTAGTATAGGCCTAGCGGGAGGTATTGGAGATACGCAGTATTTT.

The chain couples TRBV6-5 to TRBJ1-5; no reliable D call. Trimming pared 4 bases from V and 14 bases from J, leaving 21 bases between. The CDR3 is made up of 14 amino acids. Germline V gene lookup returns CDR1 MNHEY and CDR2 SVGAGI. CDR3 nucleotides: TGTGCCAGCAGTTCGTCTGGAAGGGCGGGGTCAAAGCATTTT. It encodes CASSSSGRAGSKHF.

The gene calls are TRBV28 and TRBJ2-7, with D perhaps TRBD1 or TRBD2 (5 bases each). The V gene's germline CDR1 is MDHEN and CDR2 SYDVKM. The CDR3 spans 13 residues. V was trimmed by 3 bases and J by 2 bases, leaving 8 bases between them. The CDR3 loop reads CASSFSGPYEQYF. The CDR3 DNA is TGTGCCAGCAGTTTTTCGGGACCCTACGAGCAGTACTTC.

About this clone: The same CDR3 also results from other DNA sequences found in this sample. This chain joins TRBV18 and TRBJ2-2, with D tentatively TRBD2 (5 bases). The CDR3 has 16 residues. The germline V and J ends were trimmed by 1 base and 0 bases, with 9 bases remaining between them. The V gene's germline CDR1 is KGHSH and CDR2 LQKENI. This CDR3 is CASSPLAGANTGELFF. In nucleotides, the CDR3 is TGTGCCAGCTCACCACTTGCGGGTGCGAACACCGGGGAGCTGTTTTTT.

The chain carries TRBV11-2 and TRBJ2-2; D is unresolved. Germline V lookup: CDR1 SGHAT, CDR2 FQNNGV. V was cut by 1 base and J by 1 base, with 4 bases left in between. There are 14 residues in the CDR3. The CDR3 here is CASSLAENTGELFF. CDR3 nucleotides: TGTGCCAGCAGCTTAGCCGAGAACACCGGGGAGCTGTTTTTT.

This clone was detected once. Other DNA sequences from this sample encode an identical CDR3 as well. This rearrangement joins TRBV19 to TRBJ2-7; TRBD2 might be the D (5 bases). Germline loops: CDR1 LNHDA, CDR2 SQIVND (reference sequence). V was trimmed by 1 base and J by 0 bases, leaving 7 bases between them. The CDR3 runs to 14 residues. Here the CDR3 reads CASSIAGSSYEQYF. The DNA for the CDR3 is TGTGCCAGTAGTATAGCGGGGAGCTCCTACGAGCAGTACTTC.

The chain uses TRBV28 and TRBJ1-1; D gene ambiguous. The germline gives CDR1 MDHEN, CDR2 SYDVKM. This CDR3 is built from 12 residues. With 6 bases removed from V and 6 bases from J, the gap between germline ends came to 11 bases. The CDR3 sequence: CASSQRRSEAFF. CDR3 sequence (DNA): TGTGCCAGCAGCCAGCGACGGTCTGAAGCTTTCTTT.

This chain links TRBV15 with TRBJ2-1; weak D call: TRBD1 (5 bases). V was shortened by 3 bases and J by 0 bases, with 12 bases between the two germline ends. This CDR3 comprises 16 residues. Germline CDR1 reads LNHNV; CDR2 reads YYDKDF (reference sequence). The CDR3 reads CATSRGATASYNEQFF. In nucleotides, the CDR3 is TGTGCCACCAGCAGGGGTGCGACAGCCTCCTACAATGAGCAGTTCTTC.

This clone was counted a single time. The chain is built from TRBV6-5 and TRBJ1-2; no definite D call. This CDR3 has 14 residues. Trimming stripped 6 bases from V and 5 bases from J, with 16 bases between. The germline V gene has CDR1 MNHEY and CDR2 SVGAGI. CDR3: CASSPSLIKYGYTF. The CDR3 DNA reads as TGTGCCAGCAGCCCCTCTTTAATCAAGTATGGCTACACCTTC.

This clone was seen once. The chain is built from TRBV19 and TRBJ2-7; a possible D gene is TRBD2 (5 bases). V dropped 5 bases and J dropped 1 base, with 15 bases sitting between them. The germline V gene encodes CDR1 LNHDA and CDR2 SQIVND (reference sequence). The length of the CDR3 is 15 residues. The CDR3 here is CASSAGGGRSYEQYF. The CDR3 DNA is TGTGCCAGTAGTGCCGGAGGCGGGCGATCCTACGAGCAGTACTTC.

The chain combines TRBV9 with TRBJ1-1, with 7 bases fitting TRBD1. The J segment lost 6 bases and the V segment lost 4 bases, leaving 9 bases of the junction unmatched. The length of the CDR3 is 14 residues. Germline values: CDR1 SGDLS, CDR2 YYNGEE. CDR3 in amino acids: CASSPGGWVAEAFF. CDR3 nucleotide sequence: TGTGCCAGCAGCCCAGGGGGATGGGTCGCTGAAGCTTTCTTT.

This rearrangement joins TRBV6-6 to TRBJ2-1; possible D gene TRBD2, 5 bases. The germline V gene encodes CDR1 MNHNY and CDR2 SVGAGI (reference sequence). CDR3 length equals 13 residues. Trimming removed 7 bases from V and 4 bases from J, with 11 bases in between. The CDR3 nucleotides are TGTGCCAGCACCCAGGACTCTTACAATGAGCAGTTCTTC. Residues: CASTQDSYNEQFF.

The chain links TRBV18 to TRBJ2-3, with TRBD2 matching over 9 bases. The CDR3 extends over 15 amino acids. Losses at the gene ends were 1 base for V and 4 bases for J; bases not matched to a gene: 3. CDR1 is KGHSH, CDR2 LQKENI, per germline. Here the CDR3 DNA reads TGTGCCAGCTCACCACGGGCGGGAGGGCCAGATACGCAGTATTTT. Translation: CASSPRAGGPDTQYF.

This chain links TRBV7-9 with TRBJ2-5; D is uncertain. V lost 0 bases and J lost 5, with 10 bases in between. The germline V gene has CDR1 SEHNR and CDR2 FQNEAQ (reference sequence). The CDR3 totals 14 residues. In nucleotides, the CDR3 is TGTGCCAGCAGCTTAGCCGTTCTCCGGGAGACCCAGTACTTC. Protein product: CASSLAVLRETQYF.

A single count supports this clone. The chain combines TRBV7-9 with TRBJ1-2; 12 positions agree with TRBD1. V shed 9 bases, J shed 4 bases, and the junction held 6 bases outside the gene matches. Germline V CDR1 and CDR2: SEHNR, FQNEAQ (reference sequence). The length of the CDR3 is 14 residues. CDR3 region: CASTGTGGAYGYTF. The CDR3 DNA sequence: TGTGCCAGTACCGGGACAGGGGGCGCCTATGGCTACACCTTC.

The CDR3 DNA sequence: TGCGCCAGCAGCACCGACACCTACGAGCAGTACTTC. It yields the protein CASSTDTYEQYF. This chain links TRBV5-1 with TRBJ2-7; D remains ambiguous. V lost 4 bases, J lost 2 bases, and 7 bases lay in between. CDR1 and CDR2 from the germline V gene are SGHRS and YFSETQ. The CDR3 spans 12 residues.

The table lists this clone with a count of one. This rearrangement joins TRBV7-2 to TRBJ1-2; 7 nucleotides align to TRBD1. There are 15 residues in the CDR3. The germline V gene encodes CDR1 SGHTA and CDR2 FQGNSA. The trim removed 4 bases at V and 4 bases at J, leaving 9 bases unmatched. The DNA for the CDR3 is TGTGCCAGCAGCTCCCAGGGGGGGAGATCCTATGGCTACACCTTC. Protein sequence: CASSSQGGRSYGYTF.